This T cell receptor (beta chain) was obtained from a study of glioma-infiltrating T cells. Trimming stripped 5 bases from V and 0 bases from J, with 11 bases between. This CDR3 is built from 14 residues. Germline CDR1 and CDR2: MNHNS and SASEGT. Many counts were recorded for this clonotype. The iRepertoire nested amplicon-rescue multiplex PCR amplified TCR alpha and beta CDR3s from RNA. TCRdb reprocessed the multiplex PCR reads via MiXCR and lists one record per CDR3 protein. The profile shows more than 20,000 distinct CDR3 sequences, about 26% of them singletons. The chain recombines TRBV6-1 with TRBJ2-7, with TRBD1 as a possible D gene (5 bases). The sequenced material came from glioma tissue, nonneoplastic brain tissue, or PBMCs (not recorded which). This TCR was sampled from a human donor with low-grade glioma or glioblastoma, undergoing nonglioma brain surgery, or in good health (not recorded which). The chain's CDR3 is CASSFTGLSYEQYF. CDR3 DNA: TGTGCCAGCAGTTTCACAGGCCTCTCCTACGAGCAGTACTTC.